This TCR beta chain was captured in a study of T cell repertoires and Cas9 in healthy adults (dated by TCRdb to 2016 to 2019). About the study as a whole: Within the CD4 and CD8 compartments, SpCas9-reactive T cells were assessed for multi-effector potency, cytotoxicity and lineage determination. The study examined preexisting T cell immunity against the Streptococcus pyogenes Cas9 nuclease (SpCas9) used in CRISPR gene editing.

Donors were healthy humans. The CDR3, cysteine through phenylalanine, is 12 amino acids long. Only CDR3 DNA remains: 36 bases, in frame from the first base. V is pared back by 7 bases and J by 4 bases, with 10 bases lying between the germline termini. As encoded in the germline V gene, CDR1 is MNHEY while CDR2 is SVGAGI. Turning to this clone: The clone's antigen remains unknown. It has no much larger one-base neighbor in the sample; base qualities were not kept.

Overall study results and their limits: In vitro, the proliferation and function of SpCas9-reactive effector T cells were reported to be mitigated by SpCas9-reactive regulatory T cells.

Libraries came from the immunoSEQ multiplex PCR assay. Sourced from immuneACCESS, this table was stored by TCRdb with only in-frame sequences that have V and J called. A share of the clones is absent; for the studies checked, an unresolved V gene accounts for under half, and the remainder has no known explanation. The table for this sample lists tens of thousands of clones; under 95% of them were counted only once. The biggest ten clones account for 1.5% to 1.7% of the sample. Sequencing was carried out using CD4+ effector T cells (CD127+, CD25-, CD137-, CD154-) from PBMCs; culture status not recorded. The sequence came from a human donor in good health. The chain joins TRBV6-5 to TRBJ2-5, with a tentative D gene TRBD2 over 6 matching bases. The sequenced DNA is TGTGCCAGCAAGAGGGGACTAGAGACCCAGTACTTC. Its translation reads: CASKRGLETQYF.